This TCR beta chain originates from a study of response to subunit inactivated influenza vaccine. Findings of the study overall: There was a suggestion from the authors that each seasonal influenza vaccination recruits few new T cells.

TCRdb ran MiXCR on the RT-PCR reads and lists one entry per CDR3 protein. This sample carries 450,000 to 500,000 distinct CDR3 sequences, approximately 11% of them seen once, and the ten largest clones take less than 15%. This clonotype was seen only a few times. The antigen is undetermined. The junction departs from germline at one end; a sequencing error may be responsible. The V gene's germline CDR1 is SSHAT and CDR2 FNYEAQ (reference sequence). CDR3 length: 16 amino acids. The receptor's source is a man aged 45-65 years who received an inactivated influenza vaccine. The V and J genes are TRBV7-7 and TRBJ2-3, with 12 bases aligning to TRBD2. The sequences come from PBMCs from blood, collected roughly 46 days after vaccination. CDR3: CASSPLAGGVTDTQYF. In DNA form, the CDR3 reads TGTGCTAGCAGCCCACTAGCGGGGGGTGTGACGGATACGCAGTATTTT.